Below, 3 T cell receptor beta chains from the same sample are listed, as sequenced in a study of cytomegalovirus exposure and HLA in healthy donors. PCR used 60 Vbeta primers and 13 Jbeta primers. Produced via immunoSEQ multiplex PCR; TCRdb's table is partial and in-frame only. In the table there are some 170,000 clones, approximately 9.5% of which are singletons. What was sequenced was PBMCs. Source of these receptors: a woman aged 25 to 39 in good health and CMV-seropositive.

This clone has just one count. The chain employs TRBV7-9 and TRBJ1-2; TRBD1 is a possible D gene (6 bases). Trimming cost V 4 bases and J 0 bases, with 15 bases left between them. The CDR3 contains 16 residues. From germline, CDR1 is SEHNR and CDR2 FQNEAQ (reference sequence). The CDR3 here is CASSSPQGRANYGYTF. For the CDR3, the DNA is TGTGCCAGCAGCTCCCCCCAGGGGAGGGCTAACTATGGCTACACCTTC.

There are a few counts of this clone. The gene calls are TRBV5-4 and TRBJ2-3; 11 nucleotides align to TRBD2. Germline CDR1 SGHNT, CDR2 YYREEE (reference sequence). V was pared by 8 bases and J by 4 bases, with 9 bases of the junction left unmatched. This CDR3 spans 15 amino acids. As DNA, the CDR3 is TGTGCCAGTCGTTCTAGCGGGAGGAGCGCAGATACGCAGTATTTT. Translation: CASRSSGRSADTQYF.

The chain couples TRBV6-5 to TRBJ1-1, with D unclear. CDR1 and CDR2 from the germline V gene are MNHEY and SVGAGI. V was trimmed by 8 bases and J by 7 bases, leaving 8 bases between them. The CDR3 has 10 residues. The chain's CDR3 is CASQLNEAFF. The CDR3 DNA reads TGTGCCAGCCAACTGAATGAAGCTTTCTTT.